This is a list of T cell receptor beta chains from one sample in a study of cytomegalovirus exposure and HLA in healthy donors. Using immunoSEQ multiplex PCR, the repertoire was profiled, and TCRdb retains in-frame clones only, with some absent. The sample includes roughly 200,000 clones, around 80% of them seen just once. Sequencing was carried out using PBMCs. These receptors originate from a woman in her fifties or sixties in good health and CMV-seropositive. Each CDR3 is given with its conserved first and last residue. Fields, in order: CDR3 protein, J gene, D gene, V gene. A D gene is named only where the DNA matches it firmly.

CDR3 protein: CAISGGNTIYF
J gene: TRBJ1-3
D gene: .
V gene: TRBV6-5

CDR3 protein: CASSPGQNTGELFF
J gene: TRBJ2-2
D gene: .
V gene: TRBV6-6

CDR3 protein: CASSSGDRGRYGYTF
J gene: TRBJ1-2
D gene: TRBD1
V gene: TRBV5-1

CDR3 protein: CASSKAGTGRSPLHF
J gene: TRBJ1-6
D gene: TRBD1
V gene: TRBV5-6

CDR3 protein: CASSKEGGLAPYNEQFF
J gene: TRBJ2-1
D gene: .
V gene: TRBV21-1

CDR3 protein: CASSLNERRQETQYF
J gene: TRBJ2-5
D gene: .
V gene: TRBV7-9

CDR3 protein: CASSSPRAGASNEQFF
J gene: TRBJ2-1
D gene: TRBD2
V gene: TRBV4-1

CDR3 protein: CASSNQGQKDIQYF
J gene: TRBJ2-4
D gene: .
V gene: TRBV19

CDR3 protein: CASSTGGATDTQYF
J gene: TRBJ2-3
D gene: TRBD2
V gene: TRBV7-9

CDR3 protein: CATSPGVGANVLTF
J gene: TRBJ2-6
D gene: .
V gene: TRBV11-2

CDR3 protein: CASSLAGGNTGELFF
J gene: TRBJ2-2
D gene: TRBD2
V gene: TRBV11-2

CDR3 protein: CASSGQLNTEAFF
J gene: TRBJ1-1
D gene: .
V gene: TRBV2

CDR3 protein: CASSRSTGGTQPQHF
J gene: TRBJ1-5
D gene: TRBD1
V gene: TRBV6-5

CDR3 protein: CAWTQGANYGYTF
J gene: TRBJ1-2
D gene: TRBD1
V gene: TRBV30

CDR3 protein: CASSPGQERNQPQHF
J gene: TRBJ1-5
D gene: TRBD1
V gene: TRBV5-1

CDR3 protein: CASSSPGGGTEAFF
J gene: TRBJ1-1
D gene: TRBD1
V gene: TRBV5-6

CDR3 protein: CASSYSGQGRSYEQYF
J gene: TRBJ2-7
D gene: .
V gene: TRBV6-5

CDR3 protein: CATEREGLVLQPQHF
J gene: TRBJ1-5
D gene: .
V gene: TRBV15

CDR3 protein: CASSEARTGSPKEETQYF
J gene: TRBJ2-5
D gene: .
V gene: TRBV6-1

CDR3 protein: CASSVADRRELFF
J gene: TRBJ2-2
D gene: .
V gene: TRBV25-1

CDR3 protein: CASSVGQGGSPLHF
J gene: TRBJ1-6
D gene: TRBD1
V gene: TRBV7-9

CDR3 protein: CASLLTTRKTYNEQFF
J gene: TRBJ2-1
D gene: .
V gene: TRBV21-1

CDR3 protein: CASSPSPSGSSYNEQFF
J gene: TRBJ2-1
D gene: TRBD2
V gene: TRBV6-4

CDR3 protein: CASSVSGSGYEQYF
J gene: TRBJ2-7
D gene: .
V gene: TRBV9

CDR3 protein: CASWAYNSPLHF
J gene: TRBJ1-6
D gene: .
V gene: TRBV6-5

CDR3 protein: CASSDYAGPNTDTQYF
J gene: TRBJ2-3
D gene: .
V gene: TRBV2

CDR3 protein: CASTVDRANYGYTF
J gene: TRBJ1-2
D gene: .
V gene: TRBV6-1

CDR3 protein: CAIGEGQGPTGELFF
J gene: TRBJ2-2
D gene: TRBD1
V gene: TRBV10-3

CDR3 protein: CASSSQGLGTEAFF
J gene: TRBJ1-1
D gene: .
V gene: TRBV7-9

CDR3 protein: CASSKTGARVNEQFF
J gene: TRBJ2-1
D gene: TRBD1
V gene: TRBV28

CDR3 protein: CAIGEDRDVNEQYF
J gene: TRBJ2-7
D gene: TRBD1
V gene: TRBV10-3

CDR3 protein: CASSKPGTDETQYF
J gene: TRBJ2-5
D gene: TRBD1
V gene: TRBV19

CDR3 protein: CAWRSGLASYEQYF
J gene: TRBJ2-7
D gene: TRBD2
V gene: TRBV30

CDR3 protein: CASSKEQGSEKLFF
J gene: TRBJ1-4
D gene: TRBD1
V gene: TRBV9

CDR3 protein: CASSEGTERSQPQHF
J gene: TRBJ1-5
D gene: .
V gene: TRBV6-1

CDR3 protein: CASSKDRVGERGYTF
J gene: TRBJ1-2
D gene: TRBD1
V gene: TRBV27